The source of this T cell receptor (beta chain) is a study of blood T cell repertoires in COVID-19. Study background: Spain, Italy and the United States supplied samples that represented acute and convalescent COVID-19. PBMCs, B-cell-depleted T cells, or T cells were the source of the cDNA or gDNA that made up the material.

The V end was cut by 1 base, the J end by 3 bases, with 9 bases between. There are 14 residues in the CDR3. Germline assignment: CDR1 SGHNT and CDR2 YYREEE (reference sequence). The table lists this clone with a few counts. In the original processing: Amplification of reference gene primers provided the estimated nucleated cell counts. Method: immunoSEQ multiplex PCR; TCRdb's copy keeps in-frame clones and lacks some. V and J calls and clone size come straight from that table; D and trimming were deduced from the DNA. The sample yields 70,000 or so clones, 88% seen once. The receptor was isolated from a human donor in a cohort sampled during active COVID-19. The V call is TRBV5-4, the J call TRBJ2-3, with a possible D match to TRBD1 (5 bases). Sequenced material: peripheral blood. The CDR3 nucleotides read TGTGCCAGCAGCTTGACAGGAACAACAGATACGCAGTATTTT. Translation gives CASSLTGTTDTQYF.